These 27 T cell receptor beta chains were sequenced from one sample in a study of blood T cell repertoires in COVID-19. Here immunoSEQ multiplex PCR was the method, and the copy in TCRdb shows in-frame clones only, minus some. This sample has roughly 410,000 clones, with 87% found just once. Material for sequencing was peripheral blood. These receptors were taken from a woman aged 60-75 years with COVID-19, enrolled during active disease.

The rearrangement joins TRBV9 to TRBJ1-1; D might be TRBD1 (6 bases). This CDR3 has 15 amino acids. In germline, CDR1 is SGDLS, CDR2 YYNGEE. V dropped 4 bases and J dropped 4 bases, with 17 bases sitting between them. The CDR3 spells CASSPREGGGTEAFF. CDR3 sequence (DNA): TGTGCCAGCAGCCCCCGAGAGGGGGGGGGCACTGAAGCTTTCTTT.

The chain's CDR3 is CSASRGGSTDTQYF. The CDR3 bases are TGCAGTGCTAGTAGGGGAGGAAGCACAGATACGCAGTATTTT. J is TRBJ2-3 and V is TRBV20-1; perhaps TRBD2 as D (6 bases). Trimming removed 3 bases from V and 0 bases from J, with 10 bases in between. The CDR3 has 14 amino acids. Germline lookup yields CDR1 DFQATT and CDR2 SNEGSKA (reference sequence).

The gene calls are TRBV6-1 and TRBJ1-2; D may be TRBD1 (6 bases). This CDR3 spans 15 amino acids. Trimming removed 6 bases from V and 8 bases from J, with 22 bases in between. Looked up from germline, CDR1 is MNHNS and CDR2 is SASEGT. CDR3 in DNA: TGTGCCAGCAGATCTACAGGGATTCAAAGTCGCGGCTACACCTTC. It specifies CASRSTGIQSRGYTF.

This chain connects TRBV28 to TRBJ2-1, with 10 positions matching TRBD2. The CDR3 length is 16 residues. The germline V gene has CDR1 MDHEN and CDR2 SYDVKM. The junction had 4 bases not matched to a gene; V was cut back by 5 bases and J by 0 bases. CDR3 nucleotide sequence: TGTGCCAGCAGTACTAGACTAGCGGGCTCCTACAATGAGCAGTTCTTC. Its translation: CASSTRLAGSYNEQFF. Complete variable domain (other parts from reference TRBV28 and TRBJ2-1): DVKVTQSSRYLVKRTGEKVFLECVQDMDHENMFWYRQDPGLGLRLIYFSYDVKMKEKGDIPEGYSVSREKKERFSLILESASTNQTSMYLCASSTRLAGSYNEQFFGPGTRLTVL.

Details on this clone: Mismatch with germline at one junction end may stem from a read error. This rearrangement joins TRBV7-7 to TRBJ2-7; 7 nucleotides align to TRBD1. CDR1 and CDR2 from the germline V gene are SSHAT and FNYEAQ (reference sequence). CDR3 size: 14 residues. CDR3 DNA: TGTGCTAGCAGCCACGACAGGGACGGAAGCGAGCAGTACTTC. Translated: CASSHDRDGSEQYF.

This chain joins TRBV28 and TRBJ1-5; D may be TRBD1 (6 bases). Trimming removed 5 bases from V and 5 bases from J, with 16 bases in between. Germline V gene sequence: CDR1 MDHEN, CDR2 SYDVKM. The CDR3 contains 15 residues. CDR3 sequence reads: CASSTYRDIYQPQHF. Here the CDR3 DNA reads TGTGCCAGCAGTACCTACCGGGACATATATCAGCCCCAGCATTTT. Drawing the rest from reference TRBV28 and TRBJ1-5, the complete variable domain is DVKVTQSSRYLVKRTGEKVFLECVQDMDHENMFWYRQDPGLGLRLIYFSYDVKMKEKGDIPEGYSVSREKKERFSLILESASTNQTSMYLCASSTYRDIYQPQHFGDGTRLSIL.

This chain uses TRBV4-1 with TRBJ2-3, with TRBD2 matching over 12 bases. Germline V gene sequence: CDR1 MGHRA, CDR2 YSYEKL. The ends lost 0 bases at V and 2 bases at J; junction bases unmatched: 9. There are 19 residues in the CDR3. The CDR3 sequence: CASSQDHLAGGPDTDTQYF. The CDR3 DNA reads TGCGCCAGCAGCCAAGATCACCTAGCGGGGGGGCCAGACACAGATACGCAGTATTTT.

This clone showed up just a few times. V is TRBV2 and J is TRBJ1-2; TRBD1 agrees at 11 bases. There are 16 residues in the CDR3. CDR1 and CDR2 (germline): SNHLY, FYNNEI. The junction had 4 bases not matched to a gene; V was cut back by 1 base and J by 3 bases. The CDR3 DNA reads TGTGCCAGCAGTGAAGATGGGGGACAGGGGGACTATGGCTACACCTTC. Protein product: CASSEDGGQGDYGYTF.

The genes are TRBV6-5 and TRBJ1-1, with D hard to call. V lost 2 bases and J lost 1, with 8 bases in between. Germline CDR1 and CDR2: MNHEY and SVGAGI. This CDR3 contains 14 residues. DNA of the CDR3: TGTGCCAGCAGTTACCGGCGGCAGAACACTGAAGCTTTCTTT. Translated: CASSYRRQNTEAFF.

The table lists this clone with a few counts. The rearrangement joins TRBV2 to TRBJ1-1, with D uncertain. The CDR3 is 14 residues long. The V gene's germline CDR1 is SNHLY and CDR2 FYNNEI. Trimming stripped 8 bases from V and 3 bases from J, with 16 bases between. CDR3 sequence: CASVLLQADTEAFF. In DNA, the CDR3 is TGTGCCAGCGTTCTCCTCCAGGCAGACACTGAAGCTTTCTTT.

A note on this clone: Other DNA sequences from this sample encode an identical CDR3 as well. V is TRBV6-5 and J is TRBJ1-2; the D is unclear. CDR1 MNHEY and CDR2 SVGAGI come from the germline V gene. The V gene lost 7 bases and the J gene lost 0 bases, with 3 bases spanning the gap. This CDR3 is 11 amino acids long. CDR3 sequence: CASTTNYGYTF. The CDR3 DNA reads TGTGCCAGCACCACTAACTATGGCTACACCTTC.

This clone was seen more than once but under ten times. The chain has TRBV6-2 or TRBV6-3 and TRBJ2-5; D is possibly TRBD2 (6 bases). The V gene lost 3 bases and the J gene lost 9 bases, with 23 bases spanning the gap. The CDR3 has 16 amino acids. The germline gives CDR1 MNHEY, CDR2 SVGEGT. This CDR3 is CASSYLRADGGKSQYF. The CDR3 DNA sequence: TGTGCCAGCAGTTATCTCCGAGCGGACGGGGGAAAATCCCAGTACTTC.

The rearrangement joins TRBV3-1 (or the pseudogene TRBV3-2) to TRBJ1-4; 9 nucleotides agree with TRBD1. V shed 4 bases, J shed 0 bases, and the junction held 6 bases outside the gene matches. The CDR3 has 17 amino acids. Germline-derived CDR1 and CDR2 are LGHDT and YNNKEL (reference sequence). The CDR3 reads CASSPGQGEATNEKLFF. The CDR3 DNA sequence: TGTGCCAGCAGCCCGGGACAGGGTGAAGCAACTAATGAAAAACTGTTTTTT.

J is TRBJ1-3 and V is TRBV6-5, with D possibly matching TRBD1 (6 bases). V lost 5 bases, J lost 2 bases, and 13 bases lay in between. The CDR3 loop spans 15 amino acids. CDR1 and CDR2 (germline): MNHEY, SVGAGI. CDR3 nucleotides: TGTGCCAGCAGTCCCAACCGGGACACTGGAAACACCATATATTTT. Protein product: CASSPNRDTGNTIYF.

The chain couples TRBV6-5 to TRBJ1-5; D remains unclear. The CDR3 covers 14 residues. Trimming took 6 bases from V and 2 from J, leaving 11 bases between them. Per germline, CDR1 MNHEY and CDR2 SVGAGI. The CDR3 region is CASRRTSGNQPQHF. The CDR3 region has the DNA TGTGCCAGCAGAAGAACAAGTGGCAATCAGCCCCAGCATTTT.

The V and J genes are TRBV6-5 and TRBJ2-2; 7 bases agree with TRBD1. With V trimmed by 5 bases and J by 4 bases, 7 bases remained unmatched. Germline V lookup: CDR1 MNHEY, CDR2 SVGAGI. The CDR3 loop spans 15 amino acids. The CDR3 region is CASSQLNRGTGELFF. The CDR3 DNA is TGTGCCAGCAGTCAGCTAAACAGGGGCACCGGGGAGCTGTTTTTT.

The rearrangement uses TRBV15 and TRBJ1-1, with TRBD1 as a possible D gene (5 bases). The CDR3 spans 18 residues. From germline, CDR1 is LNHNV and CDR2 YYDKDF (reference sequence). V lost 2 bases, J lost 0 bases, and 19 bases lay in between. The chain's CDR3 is CATSRPPGGVFLNTEAFF. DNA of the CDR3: TGTGCCACCAGCAGACCTCCCGGGGGAGTCTTTTTGAACACTGAAGCTTTCTTT.

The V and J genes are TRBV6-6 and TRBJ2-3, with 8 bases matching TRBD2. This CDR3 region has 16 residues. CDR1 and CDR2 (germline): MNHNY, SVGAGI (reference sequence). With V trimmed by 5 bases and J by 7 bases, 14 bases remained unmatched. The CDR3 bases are TGTGCCAGCAGTATCAGGGGTAGCGGGGTTTCATATACGCAGTATTTT. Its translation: CASSIRGSGVSYTQYF.

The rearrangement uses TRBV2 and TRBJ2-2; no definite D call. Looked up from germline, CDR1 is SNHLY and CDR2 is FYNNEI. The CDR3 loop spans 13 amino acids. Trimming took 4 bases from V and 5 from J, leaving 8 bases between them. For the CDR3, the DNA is TGTGCCAGCAGTGTTTCAGGAACCGGGGAGCTGTTTTTT. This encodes CASSVSGTGELFF.

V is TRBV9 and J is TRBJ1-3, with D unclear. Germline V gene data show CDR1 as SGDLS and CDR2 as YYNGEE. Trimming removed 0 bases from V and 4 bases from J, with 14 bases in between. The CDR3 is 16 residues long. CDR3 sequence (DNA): TGTGCCAGCAGCGTAGTAGACAAGGTGGAAGGAAACACCATATATTTT. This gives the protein CASSVVDKVEGNTIYF.

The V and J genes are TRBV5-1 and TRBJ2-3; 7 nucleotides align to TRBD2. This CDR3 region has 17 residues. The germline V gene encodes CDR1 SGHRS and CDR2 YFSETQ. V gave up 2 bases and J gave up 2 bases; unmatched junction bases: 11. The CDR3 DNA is TGCGCCAGCAGCTTCGAGGCGGGACTATCCATCACAGATACGCAGTATTTT. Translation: CASSFEAGLSITDTQYF. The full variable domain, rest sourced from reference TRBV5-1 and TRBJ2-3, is KAGVTQTPRYLIKTRGQQVTLSCSPISGHRSVSWYQQTPGQGLQFLFEYFSETQRNKGNFPGRFSGRQFSNSRSEMNVSTLELGDSALYLCASSFEAGLSITDTQYFGPGTRLTVL.

In nucleotides, the CDR3 is TGCGCCAGCAGGAGGACTAGCGGGGGGGCCTACAATGAGCAGTTCTTC. Translating it yields CASRRTSGGAYNEQFF. The chain has TRBV5-1 and TRBJ2-1, with TRBD2 identical over 15 bases. V shed 5 bases, J shed 2 bases, and the junction held 2 bases outside the gene matches. Germline CDR1 is SGHRS and CDR2 is YFSETQ. CDR3 length: 16 residues.

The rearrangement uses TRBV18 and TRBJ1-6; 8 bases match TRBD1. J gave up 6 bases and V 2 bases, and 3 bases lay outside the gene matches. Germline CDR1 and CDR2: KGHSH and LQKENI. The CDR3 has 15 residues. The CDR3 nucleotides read TGTGCCAGCTCACCATCCACAGGGGGTAATTCACCCCTCCACTTT. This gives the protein CASSPSTGGNSPLHF.

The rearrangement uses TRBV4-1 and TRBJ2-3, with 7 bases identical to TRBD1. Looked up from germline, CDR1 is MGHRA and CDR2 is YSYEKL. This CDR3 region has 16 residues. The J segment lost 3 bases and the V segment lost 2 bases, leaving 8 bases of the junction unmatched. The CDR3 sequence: CASSQKRGHPTDTQYF. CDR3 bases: TGCGCCAGCAGCCAAAAAAGGGGGCATCCAACAGATACGCAGTATTTT.

CDR3 residues: CASSHRGGHTEAFF. The CDR3 region has the DNA TGCGCCAGCAGCCACCGAGGGGGCCACACTGAAGCTTTCTTT. The chain employs TRBV4-1 and TRBJ1-1; 7 bases map to TRBD1. There are 14 residues in the CDR3. V lost 3 bases to trimming and J lost 3 bases; unmatched junction nucleotides: 4. The germline gives CDR1 MGHRA, CDR2 YSYEKL.

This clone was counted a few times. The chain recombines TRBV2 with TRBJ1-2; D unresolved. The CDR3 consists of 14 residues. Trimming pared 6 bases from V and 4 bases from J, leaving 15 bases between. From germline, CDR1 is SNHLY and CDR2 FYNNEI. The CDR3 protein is CASRVQHGPYGYTF. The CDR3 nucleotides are TGTGCCAGCAGAGTCCAACATGGCCCCTATGGCTACACCTTC.

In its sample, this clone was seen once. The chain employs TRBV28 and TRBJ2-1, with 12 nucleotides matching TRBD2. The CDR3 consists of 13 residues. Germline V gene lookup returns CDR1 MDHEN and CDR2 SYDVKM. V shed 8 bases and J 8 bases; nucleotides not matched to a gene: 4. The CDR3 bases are TGTGCCAGCCTAGCGGGGGGGCGTGATGAGCAGTTCTTC. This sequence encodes CASLAGGRDEQFF.